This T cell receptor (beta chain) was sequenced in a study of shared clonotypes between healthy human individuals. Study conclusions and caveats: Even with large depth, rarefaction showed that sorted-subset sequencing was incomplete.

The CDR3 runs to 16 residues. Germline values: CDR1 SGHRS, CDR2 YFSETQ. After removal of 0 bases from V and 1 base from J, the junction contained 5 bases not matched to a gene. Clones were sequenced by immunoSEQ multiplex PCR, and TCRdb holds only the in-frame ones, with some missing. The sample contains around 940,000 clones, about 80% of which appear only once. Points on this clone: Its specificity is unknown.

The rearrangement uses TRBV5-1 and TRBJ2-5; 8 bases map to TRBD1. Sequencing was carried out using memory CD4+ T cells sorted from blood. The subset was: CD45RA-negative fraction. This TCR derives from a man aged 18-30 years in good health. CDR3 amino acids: CASSLGNRGFQETQYF. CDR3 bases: TGCGCCAGCAGCTTGGGGAACAGGGGGTTCCAAGAGACCCAGTACTTC.